This T cell receptor beta chain was recorded in a study of T cell responses to AZD1222 COVID-19 vaccine. Study-wide points: In the spike-specific TCR repertoire, nearly half reportedly target unmutated variant regions. Seropositivity was recorded at baseline in only 6 or 7 AZD1222 recipients. Clonal diversity may have been underestimated, and the donors were mostly white British, with more females than males. Dominant at 160-218 and 743-854, vaccine-associated CD4 TCRs also spanned spike.

The method was immunoSEQ multiplex PCR; TCRdb's version includes in-frame clones alone and lacks a portion of them. The sample consists of 130,000 to 150,000 clones, around 88% of them appearing once. Deletions cut 4 bases from V and 5 bases from J, with 11 bases between. The CDR3 has 13 amino acids. Germline loops: CDR1 GTSNPN, CDR2 SVGIG (reference sequence). Points on this clone: Its antigen is undetermined.

The specimen was peripheral blood, collected on day 0 of MenACWY control vaccination. This TCR derives from an adult in good health. The chain joins TRBV30 to TRBJ1-4; possibly TRBD1 for D (6 bases). CDR3 DNA: TGTGCCTGGACACAACAGGGAAATGAAAAACTGTTTTTT. Its protein product is CAWTQQGNEKLFF. The full variable domain, with the rest looked up from reference TRBV30 and TRBJ1-4, is SQTIHQWPATLVQPVGSPLSLECTVEGTSNPNLYWYRQAAGRGLQLLFYSVGIGQISSEVPQNLSASRPQDRQFILSSKKLLLSDSGFYLCAWTQQGNEKLFFGSGTQLSVL.